One T cell receptor beta chain is described in this entry. This entry comes from a study of technical replicates of blood from a handful of donors. Germline V CDR1 and CDR2: LNHDA, SQIVND (reference sequence). V lost 2 bases to trimming and J lost 6 bases; unmatched junction nucleotides: 6. The CDR3 contains 14 residues. Sequenced by immunoSEQ multiplex PCR; TCRdb stores in-frame clones only, minus some. The sample yields some 96,000 clones, more than 90% seen once. The TCR sequence derives from a human donor in good health. Sequenced input: T cells isolated from PBMCs. V gene TRBV19 combines with J gene TRBJ2-7; 8 bases agree with TRBD2. Here the CDR3 DNA reads TGTGCCAGTAGTATAACCGGGACTAGTTTCGAGCAGTACTTC. It yields the protein CASSITGTSFEQYF.